Below, 8 T cell receptor beta chains from the same sample are listed, as sequenced in a study of CD4 and CD8 cells across lung adenocarcinoma regions. A single record per CDR3 protein comes from TCRdb applying MiXCR to the PCR reads. The sample includes under 20,000 distinct CDR3 sequences, around 53% seen only once; the top ten take around 55%. Sequencing input: CD8+ T cells from the center of a lung tumor. The receptors derive from a female donor with lung adenocarcinoma. The CD4 and CD8 labels of this study may be unreliable.

About this clonotype itself: One end of the junction is discordant with germline, which a read error may explain. The genes are TRBV6-1 and TRBJ2-1; D gene uncertain. Germline V gene data show CDR1 as MNHNS and CDR2 as SASEGT. The CDR3 loop spans 16 amino acids. The CDR3 coding sequence is TGTGCCAGCAGCAAAGCTCGCGGTGATCGCACCGATGAGCAGTTTTTT. It codes for CASSKARGDRTDEQFF.

For this clonotype: The junction departs from the called germline gene at one end, perhaps through a read error. This chain's CDR3 is CGSSLGGAATDTQYF. The CDR3 DNA reads as TGTGGCAGCAGTTTGGGGGGGGCAGCCACAGATACGCAGTACTTC. The V gene is TRBV27, the J gene TRBJ2-4, with D perhaps TRBD2 (7 bases). The length of the CDR3 is 15 residues. Germline V gene lookup returns CDR1 MNHEY and CDR2 SMNVEV (reference sequence).

This chain uses TRBV6-1 with TRBJ2-2; D uncertain. Germline V CDR1 and CDR2: MNHNS, SASEGT. The CDR3 runs to 17 residues. Trimming removed 6 bases from V and 1 base from J, with 18 bases in between. CDR3 in DNA: TGTGCCAGCAGCCCCTCCCCTTGGGGTTTGAACACCGGGGAGCTGTTTTTT. It yields the protein CASSPSPWGLNTGELFF.

The V call is TRBV11-2, the J call TRBJ1-6, with TRBD1 as a possible D gene (5 bases). The CDR3 contains 15 residues. Germline values: CDR1 SGHAT, CDR2 FQNNGV. V dropped 7 bases and J dropped 4 bases, with 14 bases sitting between them. CDR3 residues: CASTYQGQYNSPLHF. The DNA for the CDR3 is TGTGCCAGCACCTACCAGGGCCAATATAATTCACCCCTCCACTTT. The full variable domain, its missing parts supplied by reference TRBV11-2 and TRBJ1-6, is EAGVAQSPRYKIIEKRQSVAFWCNPISGHATLYWYQQILGQGPKLLIQFQNNGVVDDSQLPKDRFSAERLKGVDSTLKIQPAKLEDSAVYLCASTYQGQYNSPLHFGNGTRLTVT.

There are many counts of this clonotype. The rearrangement joins TRBV6-5 to TRBJ2-5; D call uncertain. The J call may not be correct, given that the DNA end is closer to TRBJ2-7. The CDR3 covers 12 residues. The V gene's germline CDR1 is MNHEY and CDR2 SVGAGI. CDR3 nucleotides: TGTGCCAGCAGTTCCCTAGGGTCCGAGCAGTACTTC. Amino acid sequence: CASSSLGSEQYF.

The V and J genes are TRBV6-5 and TRBJ2-1; D is ambiguous. CDR1 and CDR2 from the germline V gene are MNHEY and SVGAGI. This CDR3 has 14 residues. The V and J ends lost 2 bases and 4 bases respectively, with 9 bases between them. The CDR3 protein is CASSYSRMYNEQFF. The CDR3 DNA sequence: TGTGCCAGCAGTTACAGTAGGATGTACAATGAGCAGTTCTTC.

The chain couples TRBV6-1 to TRBJ2-3; 8 nucleotides line up with TRBD2. The J call may be in error: the DNA end matches TRBJ2-7 better. This CDR3 has 17 residues. Germline CDR1 and CDR2: MNHNS and SASEGT. CDR3 nucleotides: TGTGCCAGCAGCATGGGGAGCGGGGGCCGTGTCCAAGATACGCAGTACTTC. The encoded protein is CASSMGSGGRVQDTQYF.

This clonotype was observed many times. This chain links TRBV6-1 with TRBJ2-1; D gene ambiguous. The better agreement between TRBJ2-7 and the DNA end casts doubt on the J call. The CDR3 consists of 16 residues. CDR1 and CDR2 from the germline V gene are MNHNS and SASEGT. CDR3 amino acids: CASSEASADPSYEQYF. The CDR3 DNA follows: TGTGCCAGCAGTGAAGCGTCGGCAGATCCTTCCTACGAGCAGTACTTC.